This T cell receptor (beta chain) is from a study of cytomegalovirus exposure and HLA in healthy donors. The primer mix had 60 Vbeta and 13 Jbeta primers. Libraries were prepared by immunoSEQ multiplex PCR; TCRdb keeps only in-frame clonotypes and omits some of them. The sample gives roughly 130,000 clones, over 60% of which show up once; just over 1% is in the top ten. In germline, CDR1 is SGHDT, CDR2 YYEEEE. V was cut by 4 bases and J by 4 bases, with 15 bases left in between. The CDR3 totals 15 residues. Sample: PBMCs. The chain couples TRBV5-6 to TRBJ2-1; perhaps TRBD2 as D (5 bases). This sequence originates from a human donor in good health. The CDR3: CASSPWTWSYNEQFF. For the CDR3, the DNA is TGTGCCAGCAGCCCTTGGACTTGGTCGTACAATGAGCAGTTCTTC.